The 28 T cell receptor beta chains below were found in one sample sequenced in a study of blood T cells in healthy people across ages. It was with a sample-barcoded 5' primer and a J-beta primer mix that a second PCR of roughly 7 to 12 cycles was run. TCRdb analysed the 5' RACE reads with MiXCR anew, one entry per CDR3 protein. Seen here are hundreds of thousands of distinct CDR3 sequences, about 52% observed once, and the top ten hold 25% to 35%. Specimen: blood. These receptors originate from a woman aged 55-69 years in good health.

The chain couples TRBV4-1 to TRBJ2-3; D is tentatively TRBD1 or TRBD2 (5 bases each). The CDR3 runs 14 residues. V lost 8 bases and J lost 2, with 14 bases in between. Per the germline V gene, CDR1 is MGHRA and CDR2 is YSYEKL. Written as DNA, the CDR3 is TGCGCCAGCGCCCCGGGGCCGCTCACAGATACGCAGTATTTT. Translating it yields CASAPGPLTDTQYF.

J is TRBJ1-5 and V is TRBV28; 10 bases agree with TRBD1. From germline, CDR1 is MDHEN and CDR2 SYDVKM. V was pared by 5 bases and J by 4 bases, with 11 bases of the junction left unmatched. This CDR3 is built from 17 residues. The CDR3, as DNA: TGTGCCAGCAGTCCCATCCGGGGACAGGGGTTGAATCAGCCCCAGCATTTT. This gives the protein CASSPIRGQGLNQPQHF.

The chain employs TRBV6-1 and TRBJ2-7; D is possibly TRBD1 (5 bases). V lost 8 bases to trimming and J lost 0 bases, with 14 bases between them. The CDR3 length is 14 residues. The V gene's germline CDR1 is MNHNS and CDR2 SASEGT. The CDR3 sequence is CASEHRRLSYEQYF. In DNA form, the CDR3 reads TGTGCCAGCGAGCACAGGCGTCTCTCCTACGAGCAGTACTTC.

This clonotype was seen repeatedly, ten times or more. V gene TRBV20-1 combines with J gene TRBJ2-7; the match to TRBD2 covers 8 bases. The J segment lost 2 bases and the V segment lost 6 bases, leaving 9 bases of the junction unmatched. Looked up from germline, CDR1 is DFQATT and CDR2 is SNEGSKA (reference sequence). This CDR3 is built from 14 residues. The CDR3 sequence is CSASRSGSTYEQYF. Here the CDR3 DNA reads TGCAGTGCCAGCCGAAGCGGGAGTACCTACGAGCAGTACTTC.

The V and J genes are TRBV6-6 and TRBJ2-7, with TRBD2 matching 9 bases. The trim removed 2 bases at V and 1 base at J, leaving 3 bases unmatched. The CDR3 covers 15 residues. Germline V gene lookup returns CDR1 MNHNY and CDR2 SVGAGI (reference sequence). CDR3 amino acids: CASSYGGRGSYEQYF. As DNA, the CDR3 is TGTGCCAGCAGTTACGGCGGGAGGGGTTCCTACGAGCAGTACTTC.

The chain employs TRBV12-3 or TRBV12-4 and TRBJ2-3; the D gene is possibly TRBD2 (5 bases). There are 12 residues in the CDR3. The germline V and J ends were trimmed by 4 bases and 10 bases, with 12 bases remaining between them. The CDR3 sequence: CASSSDSWAQYF. The CDR3 coding sequence is TGTGCCAGCAGTTCGGACTCCTGGGCGCAGTATTTT.

The rearrangement joins TRBV21-1 to TRBJ2-1; the table's D gene call, TRBD1, was not cross checked with the DNA. TRBV21-1 is a pseudogene segment. CDR3 size: 14 residues. The CDR3 region has the DNA TGTGCCAGCCTCAGGGGGCAGGCCTACAATGAGCAGTTCTTC. Amino acid sequence: CASLRGQAYNEQFF.

CDR3 coding DNA: TGCAGTGCTAGGGAATCGGGCAGTGCCCCTAATTCACCCCTCCACTTT. Amino acids: CSARESGSAPNSPLHF. The V gene is TRBV20-1, the J gene TRBJ1-6; D remains unclear. Germline V gene lookup returns CDR1 DFQATT and CDR2 SNEGSKA (reference sequence). This CDR3 has 16 amino acids. Trimming pared 3 bases from V and 6 bases from J, leaving 18 bases between.

This clonotype was found a few times. The genes are TRBV5-1 and TRBJ2-1, with 13 positions matching TRBD2. The DNA matches TRBJ2-7 better at its end, which makes the J call doubtful. CDR1 and CDR2 (germline): SGHRS, YFSETQ. The CDR3 loop spans 16 amino acids. CDR3: CASSPTGTSGINEQYF. CDR3 in DNA: TGCGCCAGCAGCCCCACCGGGACTAGCGGGATCAATGAGCAGTACTTC.

The chain combines TRBV20-1 with TRBJ1-2; D uncertain. Deletions cut 0 bases from V and 7 bases from J, with 9 bases between. The CDR3 consists of 12 residues. Germline CDR1 reads DFQATT; CDR2 reads SNEGSKA (reference sequence). The CDR3 is CSARDRQCGYTF. In DNA, the CDR3 is TGCAGTGCTAGAGATCGGCAGTGTGGCTACACCTTC.

This clonotype has just a few counts. The chain uses TRBV20-1 and TRBJ2-5, with 7 bases aligning to TRBD1. Germline lookup yields CDR1 DFQATT and CDR2 SNEGSKA (reference sequence). V lost 1 base to trimming and J lost 0 bases; unmatched junction nucleotides: 2. This CDR3 has 14 amino acids. The CDR3 loop reads CSARAGQNQETQYF. In nucleotides, the CDR3 is TGCAGTGCTAGAGCGGGACAGAACCAAGAGACCCAGTACTTC.

The rearrangement links TRBV28 to TRBJ2-1; 8 nucleotides match TRBD2. The CDR3 spans 16 residues. The V segment lost 4 bases and the J segment 4 bases; nucleotides outside the gene matches: 9. Looked up from germline, CDR1 is MDHEN and CDR2 is SYDVKM. The CDR3: CASSSPGTRGYNEQFF. CDR3 DNA sequence: TGTGCCAGCAGTTCGCCCGGGACTAGAGGGTACAATGAGCAGTTCTTC.

In its sample, this clonotype was seen a few times. The chain employs TRBV20-1 and TRBJ2-1; TRBD2 might be the D (5 bases). Germline V CDR1 and CDR2: DFQATT, SNEGSKA (reference sequence). The CDR3 is made up of 12 amino acids. Trimming pared 6 bases from V and 6 bases from J, leaving 12 bases between. Here the CDR3 reads CSATRSGNEQFF. The CDR3 nucleotides are TGCAGTGCAACGCGAAGCGGCAATGAGCAGTTCTTC.

The V gene is TRBV20-1, the J gene TRBJ2-4, with D perhaps matching TRBD2 (6 bases). The last part of the DNA fits TRBJ2-7 better; the J call may be wrong. The germline V gene has CDR1 DFQATT and CDR2 SNEGSKA (reference sequence). The CDR3 runs 16 residues. In DNA form, the CDR3 reads TGCAGTGCTATATTCTTGTTGGGGGGAGGTCGGTACGAGCAGTACTTC. Translation: CSAIFLLGGGRYEQYF.

This clonotype appeared a single time. The V call is TRBV7-2, the J call TRBJ2-5; TRBD1 matches at 7 bases. The CDR3 covers 16 residues. Trimming at V came to 4 bases and at J to 5 bases, leaving 13 bases not matched to a gene. Germline values: CDR1 SGHTA, CDR2 FQGNSA. The CDR3 region has the DNA TGTGCCAGCAGCTCATACCCAGGGGGTTGGGGGGAGACCCAGTACTTC. Translating it yields CASSSYPGGWGETQYF. Combining the CDR3 with reference TRBV7-2 and TRBJ2-5 gives the whole variable domain GAGVSQSPSNKVTEKGKDVELRCDPISGHTALYWYRQSLGQGLEFLIYFQGNSAPDKSGLPSDRFSAERTGGSVSTLTIQRTQQEDSAVYLCASSSYPGGWGETQYFGPGTRLLVL.

Ten or more counts support this clonotype. The genes are TRBV10-3 and TRBJ2-7, with TRBD1 matching over 8 bases. In germline, CDR1 is ENHRY, CDR2 SYGVKD. V was clipped by 10 bases and J by 2 bases; unmatched bases: 7. This CDR3 is 13 amino acids long. CDR3 nucleotides: TGTGCCAGCCGACAGGACAGGGCCTACGAGCAGTACTTC. The encoded protein is CASRQDRAYEQYF.

The rearrangement links TRBV27 to TRBJ1-5; D gene ambiguous. In germline, CDR1 is MNHEY, CDR2 SMNVEV (reference sequence). The CDR3 runs to 13 residues. V dropped 1 base and J dropped 6 bases, with 7 bases sitting between them. The DNA of the CDR3 is TGTGCCAGCAGTTTATTTGTGAGTCAGCCCCAGCATTTT. This gives the protein CASSLFVSQPQHF.

In its sample, this clonotype was seen a few times. The V and J genes are TRBV3-1 and TRBJ2-7, with D tentatively TRBD2 (5 bases). The germline V gene has CDR1 LGHDT and CDR2 YNNKEL (reference sequence). V was shortened by 5 bases and J by 1 base, with 9 bases between the two germline ends. The CDR3 spans 13 residues. Written as DNA, the CDR3 is TGTGCCAGCAGCAGCCGGGGATCCTACGAGCAGTACTTC. Its translation: CASSSRGSYEQYF.

V and J are TRBV7-2 and TRBJ2-6; D possibly corresponds to TRBD2 (6 bases). The germline gives CDR1 SGHTA, CDR2 FQGNSA. CDR3 size: 16 residues. The V end was cut by 3 bases, the J end by 3 bases, with 12 bases between. CDR3 sequence reads: CASSFGGAGGANVLTF. The CDR3 nucleotides read TGTGCCAGCAGCTTCGGCGGGGCTGGTGGGGCCAACGTCCTGACTTTC.

The V gene is TRBV7-2, the J gene TRBJ2-7, with D perhaps matching TRBD1 or TRBD2 (5 bases each). The V end lost 7 bases, the J end lost 4 bases, and 20 bases lay between the germline ends. This CDR3 has 15 residues. Germline V CDR1 and CDR2: SGHTA, FQGNSA. The CDR3 loop reads CASNPSPGALYEQYF. CDR3 DNA sequence: TGTGCCAGCAACCCCAGTCCCGGGGCGCTTTACGAGCAGTACTTC. Drawing the rest from reference TRBV7-2 and TRBJ2-7, the complete variable domain is GAGVSQSPSNKVTEKGKDVELRCDPISGHTALYWYRQSLGQGLEFLIYFQGNSAPDKSGLPSDRFSAERTGGSVSTLTIQRTQQEDSAVYLCASNPSPGALYEQYFGPGTRLTVT.

In regard to this clonotype: Germline and junction disagree at one end, which may indicate a read error. J is TRBJ1-4 and V is TRBV5-4; D not resolved. Germline CDR1 reads SGHNT; CDR2 reads YYREEE (reference sequence). CDR3 length: 13 amino acids. DNA for the CDR3: TGTGCCAGCAGCTGGCCCGGGGATGAAGAACTGTTTTTT. Amino acid sequence: CASSWPGDEELFF. Full variable domain (outside the CDR3, taken from reference TRBV5-4 and TRBJ1-4): ETGVTQSPTHLIKTRGQQVTLRCSSQSGHNTVSWYQQALGQGPQFIFQYYREEENGRGNFPPRFSGLQFPNYSSELNVNALELDDSALYLCASSWPGDEELFFGSGTQLSVL.

The rearrangement uses TRBV27 and TRBJ2-1; perhaps TRBD2 as D (6 bases). Looked up from germline, CDR1 is MNHEY and CDR2 is SMNVEV (reference sequence). The CDR3 extends over 15 amino acids. Trimming cost V 4 bases and J 4 bases, with 14 bases left between them. The CDR3 reads CASSSVLAAYNEQFF. In DNA form, the CDR3 reads TGTGCCAGCAGTTCTGTACTAGCAGCGTACAATGAGCAGTTCTTC.

CDR3 amino acids: CSARESGSKLFF. The DNA of the CDR3 is TGCAGTGCTAGAGAGTCAGGGAGTAAACTGTTTTTT. The chain carries TRBV20-1 and TRBJ1-4; D is possibly TRBD1 (5 bases). The V gene's germline CDR1 is DFQATT and CDR2 SNEGSKA (reference sequence). Trimming removed 0 bases at V and 11 bases at J, with 10 bases between. This CDR3 is 12 amino acids long.

The chain links TRBV7-9 to TRBJ2-3; 9 bases align to TRBD1. The CDR3 has 15 residues. Germline trimming cut 1 base from V and 2 bases from J; bases unmatched to any gene: 1. Per germline, CDR1 SEHNR and CDR2 FQNEAQ (reference sequence). Here the CDR3 DNA reads TGTGCCAGCAGCTTAGGGACAGGGGCCACAGATACGCAGTATTTT. Amino acid sequence: CASSLGTGATDTQYF.

The chain links TRBV29-1 to TRBJ1-4; TRBD1 is a possible D gene (5 bases). Trimming pared 7 bases from V and 8 bases from J, leaving 23 bases between. CDR1 SQVTM and CDR2 ANQGSEA come from the germline V gene. The CDR3 covers 15 residues. The CDR3 region is CSARDGGWMSEKLFF. Written as DNA, the CDR3 is TGCAGCGCCCGAGACGGGGGTTGGATGTCCGAAAAACTGTTTTTT.

For this clonotype: One end of the junction does not line up with germline, which may come from a read error. The J gene is TRBJ2-3, the V gene TRBV2; 11 bases agree with TRBD2. This CDR3 has 16 residues. CDR1 is SNHLY, CDR2 FYNNEI, per germline. The CDR3 nucleotides are TGTGTCAGCAGCGAGGGACTAGCGGAATTAGTGGATACGCAGTATTTT. Its protein is CVSSEGLAELVDTQYF.

In its sample, this clonotype was seen a few times. J is TRBJ2-1 and V is TRBV20-1; 12 bases align to TRBD2. Trimming removed 6 bases from V and 1 base from J; junction bases left unmatched: 4. CDR3 length: 15 amino acids. From germline, CDR1 is DFQATT and CDR2 SNEGSKA (reference sequence). CDR3 amino acids: CSAKTSGGSYNEQFF. The CDR3 bases are TGCAGTGCCAAGACTAGCGGGGGATCCTACAATGAGCAGTTCTTC.

In its sample, this clonotype was seen a few times. The chain couples TRBV6-4 to TRBJ2-7; no reliable D call. Trimming stripped 7 bases from V and 3 bases from J, with 4 bases between. This CDR3 has 10 amino acids. Germline-derived CDR1 and CDR2 are MRHNA and SNTAGT. The CDR3 nucleotides are TGTGCCAGCACCCTCTACGAGCAGTACTTC. It specifies CASTLYEQYF.